Below are 26 T cell receptor beta chains sequenced from a single sample in a study of blood T cell repertoires in COVID-19. Generated by immunoSEQ multiplex PCR, the TCRdb table keeps only in-frame clones and is missing some. This table has more than 25,000 clones, roughly 90% appearing once. Sequenced input: peripheral blood. These receptors all come from a man between 65 and 80 years old with active or convalescent COVID-19.

The count of this clone is one. V gene TRBV5-4 combines with J gene TRBJ1-5; 8 bases are shared with TRBD1. The germline gives CDR1 SGHNT, CDR2 YYREEE (reference sequence). The CDR3 consists of 13 residues. The ends lost 4 bases at V and 8 bases at J; junction bases unmatched: 5. As DNA, the CDR3 is TGTGCCAGCAGCCCAGGGGGCATGGAGCCCCAGCATTTT. This codes for CASSPGGMEPQHF. Together with reference TRBV5-4 and TRBJ1-5, the CDR3 gives the full variable domain: ETGVTQSPTHLIKTRGQQVTLRCSSQSGHNTVSWYQQALGQGPQFIFQYYREEENGRGNFPPRFSGLQFPNYSSELNVNALELDDSALYLCASSPGGMEPQHFGDGTRLSIL.

V gene TRBV28 combines with J gene TRBJ1-5; D gene uncertain. This CDR3 has 13 amino acids. With 3 bases removed from V and 9 bases from J, the gap between germline ends came to 12 bases. CDR1 is MDHEN, CDR2 SYDVKM, per germline. The CDR3 bases are TGTGCCAGCAGTTTTATCGCCCCCAGGCCCCAGCATTTT. Its protein product is CASSFIAPRPQHF.

This rearrangement joins TRBV9 to TRBJ2-3, with D perhaps matching TRBD2 (5 bases). The CDR3 runs 15 residues. V was cut by 3 bases and J by 3 bases, with 14 bases left in between. Germline CDR1 is SGDLS and CDR2 is YYNGEE. CDR3 sequence reads: CASSAGITRTDTQYF. The CDR3 coding sequence is TGTGCCAGCAGCGCCGGGATTACACGGACAGATACGCAGTATTTT.

The chain links TRBV5-1 to TRBJ2-5; tentative D call: TRBD1 (5 bases). The CDR3 is 15 amino acids. Trimming removed 4 bases from V and 6 bases from J, with 19 bases in between. Germline V gives CDR1 SGHRS, CDR2 YFSETQ. CDR3 DNA: TGCGCCAGCAGCCCCAGGGCCGAGCCAGGGAAGACCCAGTACTTC. Translation: CASSPRAEPGKTQYF.

The chain has TRBV2 and TRBJ2-2; 8 nucleotides line up with TRBD1. The CDR3 has 15 residues. Germline V CDR1 and CDR2: SNHLY, FYNNEI. Germline trimming cut 5 bases from V and 2 bases from J; bases unmatched to any gene: 4. CDR3 nucleotides: TGTGCCAGCAGTTGGACAGGGTCAAACACCGGGGAGCTGTTTTTT. Protein product: CASSWTGSNTGELFF.

The rearrangement joins TRBV9 to TRBJ1-5; D possibly corresponds to TRBD1 (5 bases). The V gene lost 2 bases and the J gene lost 0 bases, with 9 bases spanning the gap. CDR1 is SGDLS and CDR2 is YYNGEE in the germline V gene. This CDR3 contains 15 residues. DNA for the CDR3: TGTGCCAGCAGCGTCACAGGTAATAGCAATCAGCCCCAGCATTTT. It encodes CASSVTGNSNQPQHF.

The J gene is TRBJ2-3, the V gene TRBV5-1; 10 bases are a match to TRBD2. Trimming at V came to 4 bases and at J to 5 bases, leaving 13 bases not matched to a gene. The CDR3 runs to 17 residues. CDR1 SGHRS and CDR2 YFSETQ come from the germline V gene. This CDR3 reads CASSPLAGGSGGDTQYF. The DNA for the CDR3 is TGCGCCAGCAGCCCCTTAGCGGGAGGCTCTGGAGGAGATACGCAGTATTTT. The whole variable domain, remainder taken from reference TRBV5-1 and TRBJ2-3, is KAGVTQTPRYLIKTRGQQVTLSCSPISGHRSVSWYQQTPGQGLQFLFEYFSETQRNKGNFPGRFSGRQFSNSRSEMNVSTLELGDSALYLCASSPLAGGSGGDTQYFGPGTRLTVL.

The rearrangement links TRBV7-3 to TRBJ1-2; a possible D gene is TRBD1 (6 bases). The CDR3 totals 16 residues. The ends were cut back, 1 base at V and 3 bases at J, with 15 bases in the middle. Germline CDR1 SGHTA, CDR2 FQGTGA. The DNA of the CDR3 is TGTGCCAGCAGCTTAAAGGGGGGGTATCAGCACTATGGCTACACCTTC. Translating gives CASSLKGGYQHYGYTF.

The count of this clone is one. The J gene is TRBJ2-7, the V gene TRBV2; 7 bases align to TRBD2. Germline V CDR1 and CDR2: SNHLY, FYNNEI. The CDR3 has 13 amino acids. The V and J ends lost 7 bases and 0 bases, in that order; junction bases with no gene match: 3. The chain's CDR3 is CASTGTNSYEQYF. The CDR3 DNA follows: TGTGCCAGCACCGGGACTAACTCCTACGAGCAGTACTTC. The full variable domain, completed using reference TRBV2 and TRBJ2-7, is EPEVTQTPSHQVTQMGQEVILRCVPISNHLYFYWYRQILGQKVEFLVSFYNNEISEKSEIFDDQFSVERPDGSNFTLKIRSTKLEDSAMYFCASTGTNSYEQYFGPGTRLTVT.

V is TRBV19 and J is TRBJ1-5, with a weak D call TRBD1 (6 bases). This CDR3 is built from 15 residues. The V gene's germline CDR1 is LNHDA and CDR2 SQIVND (reference sequence). Trimming stripped 5 bases from V and 2 bases from J, with 13 bases between. The CDR3 is CASSQIQGGNQPQHF. The CDR3 nucleotides read TGTGCCAGTAGTCAGATACAGGGTGGCAATCAGCCCCAGCATTTT.

This clone was recorded a few times. CDR3 bases: TGTGCCAGCAGCTCACAACCGGGAGCCTACAATGAGCAGTTCTTC. Amino acids: CASSSQPGAYNEQFF. V gene TRBV7-3 combines with J gene TRBJ2-1; D is perhaps TRBD2 (6 bases). This CDR3 is 15 amino acids long. Germline lookup yields CDR1 SGHTA and CDR2 FQGTGA. Trimming took off 4 bases at V and 2 bases at J, with 12 bases between the two ends.

The chain employs TRBV29-1 and TRBJ1-2; 10 bases agree with TRBD1. Unmatched junction bases numbered 3, after V lost 6 bases and J lost 5 bases. The CDR3 covers 12 residues. Germline V gene data show CDR1 as SQVTM and CDR2 as ANQGSEA. CDR3 sequence (DNA): TGCAGCGTAACGGGACAGGGGTATGGCTACACCTTC. Translating gives CSVTGQGYGYTF.

The chain recombines TRBV10-2 with TRBJ1-1, with 7 bases matching TRBD1. The CDR3 consists of 13 residues. V gave up 4 bases and J gave up 5 bases; unmatched junction bases: 4. In germline, CDR1 is WSHSY, CDR2 SAAADI. The CDR3 bases are TGCGCCAGCAGTGGGACAGGTGGGACTGAAGCTTTCTTT. It codes for CASSGTGGTEAFF.

V usage is TRBV2 and J usage is TRBJ1-5, with 9 nucleotides matching TRBD1. This CDR3 is 15 amino acids long. CDR1 is SNHLY and CDR2 is FYNNEI in the germline V gene. V was pared by 6 bases and J by 4 bases, with 7 bases of the junction left unmatched. CDR3 loop: CASRGTGNVNQPQHF. CDR3 sequence (DNA): TGTGCCAGCAGAGGGACAGGGAACGTGAATCAGCCCCAGCATTTT.

The chain couples TRBV19 to TRBJ2-5, with 11 positions matching TRBD1. V shed 5 bases and J 5 bases; nucleotides not matched to a gene: 7. Germline lookup yields CDR1 LNHDA and CDR2 SQIVND (reference sequence). The CDR3 totals 15 residues. CDR3 bases: TGTGCCAGTAGTCCTCGGGGACAGGGGGGGGAGACCCAGTACTTC. It is translated as CASSPRGQGGETQYF.

The chain has TRBV19 and TRBJ2-3; no definite D call. Between the trimmed V and J ends, which lost 2 bases and 5 bases, there was a span of 8 bases. Germline V gene lookup returns CDR1 LNHDA and CDR2 SQIVND (reference sequence). The CDR3 contains 13 residues. CDR3 nucleotides: TGTGCCAGTAGTATAAAGAGAGGAGATACGCAGTATTTT. Protein product: CASSIKRGDTQYF.

This chain links TRBV5-1 with TRBJ2-7; D is possibly TRBD2 (5 bases). Germline CDR1 reads SGHRS; CDR2 reads YFSETQ. V was clipped by 0 bases and J by 3 bases, with 10 bases between them. This CDR3 comprises 14 residues. CDR3 protein: CASSLGAGLYEQYF. In DNA, the CDR3 is TGCGCCAGCAGCTTGGGGGCAGGACTCTACGAGCAGTACTTC.

V is TRBV15 and J is TRBJ2-7; TRBD1 is a possible D gene (6 bases). Trimming cost V 0 bases and J 2 bases, with 11 bases left between them. From germline, CDR1 is LNHNV and CDR2 YYDKDF (reference sequence). There are 15 residues in the CDR3. The DNA of the CDR3 is TGTGCCACCAGCAGAGATCGGACAGCCCCCTACGAGCAGTACTTC. It is translated as CATSRDRTAPYEQYF. The full variable domain, its missing parts supplied by reference TRBV15 and TRBJ2-7, is DAMVIQNPRYQVTQFGKPVTLSCSQTLNHNVMYWYQQKSSQAPKLLFHYYDKDFNNEADTPDNFQSRRPNTSFCFLDIRSPGLGDTAMYLCATSRDRTAPYEQYFGPGTRLTVT.

V is TRBV5-6 and J is TRBJ2-6; D may be TRBD1 (6 bases). V was clipped by 5 bases and J by 4 bases, with 22 bases between them. The CDR3 covers 18 residues. CDR1 and CDR2 (germline): SGHDT, YYEEEE. Here the CDR3 reads CASRPEGVGLGGANVLTF. The CDR3 nucleotides read TGTGCCAGCAGACCCGAGGGGGTAGGTCTTGGCGGGGCCAACGTCCTGACTTTC.

The rearrangement joins TRBV7-6 to TRBJ2-2, with 7 bases lining up with TRBD1. The CDR3 runs 17 residues. Germline CDR1 reads SGHVS; CDR2 reads FNYEAQ. Trimming cost V 3 bases and J 5 bases; bases outside gene matches: 12. The CDR3 loop is CASSFPAATGSTGELFF. The CDR3 DNA reads as TGTGCCAGCAGCTTTCCAGCTGCGACAGGGTCGACCGGGGAGCTGTTTTTT.

The DNA of the CDR3 is TGTGCCAGCAAACTAGGACTAGCGGGCACAGATACGCAGTATTTT. Protein product: CASKLGLAGTDTQYF. The genes are TRBV6-5 and TRBJ2-3, with 10 bases aligning to TRBD2. V was clipped by 7 bases and J by 1 base; unmatched bases: 5. The CDR3 spans 15 residues. Per the germline V gene, CDR1 is MNHEY and CDR2 is SVGAGI.

The chain is built from TRBV7-8 and TRBJ2-3; 7 bases are a match to TRBD2. Trimming took 0 bases from V and 4 from J; bases not matched to a gene: 13. The CDR3 loop spans 18 amino acids. In germline, CDR1 is SGHVS, CDR2 FQNEAQ. The CDR3 loop is CASSLAVAGTTSSDTQYF. The CDR3 region has the DNA TGTGCCAGCAGCTTAGCCGTTGCCGGGACTACGAGTTCAGATACGCAGTATTTT.

This chain uses TRBV5-8 with TRBJ2-5; no definite D call. The V and J ends lost 4 bases and 3 bases respectively, with 4 bases between them. From germline, CDR1 is SGHTS and CDR2 YDEGEE. CDR3 length equals 11 residues. In DNA, the CDR3 is TGTGCCAGCAGCCCAAAAGAGACCCAGTACTTC. Protein: CASSPKETQYF. The full variable domain, rest sourced from reference TRBV5-8 and TRBJ2-5, is EAGVTQSPTHLIKTRGQQATLRCSPISGHTSVYWYQQALGLGLQFLLWYDEGEERNRGNFPPRFSGRQFPNYSSELNVNALELEDSALYLCASSPKETQYFGPGTRLLVL.

J is TRBJ1-2 and V is TRBV5-4; TRBD1 might be the D (5 bases). V lost 2 bases to trimming and J lost 8 bases, with 16 bases between them. Germline CDR1 reads SGHNT; CDR2 reads YYREEE (reference sequence). CDR3 length: 14 residues. CDR3 protein: CASSFPEGPRGYTF. The CDR3 DNA is TGTGCCAGCAGCTTTCCGGAGGGGCCACGAGGCTACACCTTC.

The V and J genes are TRBV7-9 and TRBJ2-1, with 7 bases fitting TRBD2. The CDR3 runs to 16 residues. The junction had 8 bases not matched to a gene; V was cut back by 5 bases and J by 1 base. Germline CDR1 and CDR2: SEHNR and FQNEAQ (reference sequence). In DNA form, the CDR3 reads TGTGCCAGCAGCCGCACCCAGCGGGATTCCTACAATGAGCAGTTCTTC. It encodes CASSRTQRDSYNEQFF.

The chain couples TRBV5-1 to TRBJ2-5, with TRBD2 matching over 7 bases. Germline assignment: CDR1 SGHRS and CDR2 YFSETQ. V shed 4 bases, J shed 2 bases, and the junction held 5 bases outside the gene matches. CDR3 length: 14 amino acids. This CDR3 is CASSPGGLQETQYF. The CDR3 nucleotides are TGCGCCAGCAGCCCCGGGGGACTACAAGAGACCCAGTACTTC.